Each of the 8 T cell receptor beta chains below was sequenced from the same sample in a study of T cell clonality in common variable immunodeficiency. Here immunoSEQ multiplex PCR was the method, and the copy in TCRdb shows in-frame clones only, minus some. The sample has about 81,000 clones, none seen only once. Sequencing used peripheral blood mononuclear cells. The source is a person between 18 and 75 years old in good health.

The table lists this clone with many counts. Read sequence stops 3 residues before the CDR3 end, and the germline J gene provides the missing end. The chain employs TRBV5-4 and TRBJ1-1; TRBD1 matches at 7 bases. The length of the CDR3 is 14 residues. From germline, CDR1 is SGHNT and CDR2 YYREEE (reference sequence). With 0 bases clipped from V and 7 bases from J, the junction kept 6 bases outside the gene matches. The chain's CDR3 is CASSLEIGQVEAFF. CDR3 DNA (partial): TGTGCCAGCAGCTTGGAAATTGGACAGGTTGAA.

This clone came up many times. The CDR3 goes on 3 residues after the read ends, and that part is filled in from the germline J gene. The chain couples TRBV20-1 to TRBJ1-5; 8 bases map to TRBD1. V lost 3 bases, J lost 2 bases, and 6 bases stayed unmatched. Germline CDR1 reads DFQATT; CDR2 reads SNEGSKA (reference sequence). The CDR3 has 15 amino acids. CDR3 region: CSASGYRGGNQPQHF. The sequenced CDR3 bases are TGCAGTGCTAGTGGCTACAGGGGGGGCAATCAGCCC.

This clone was detected ten times or more. The CDR3 goes on 3 residues after the read ends, and that part is filled in from the germline J gene. This chain connects TRBV2 to TRBJ1-2, with D perhaps TRBD1 (5 bases). The CDR3 totals 14 residues. CDR1 and CDR2 from the germline V gene are SNHLY and FYNNEI. V was pared by 1 base and J by 5 bases, with 11 bases between. CDR3 protein: CASSEGQGWYGYTF. The covered CDR3 bases are TGTGCCAGCAGTGAAGGCCAGGGATGGTATGGC.

This clone has at least ten counts. The read gets to within 3 residues of the CDR3 end, and the germline J gene fills in the rest. This rearrangement joins TRBV14 to TRBJ2-7; 8 bases fit TRBD1. The ends lost 0 bases at V and 4 bases at J; junction bases unmatched: 11. Germline-derived CDR1 and CDR2 are SGHDN and FVKESK. This CDR3 is 17 amino acids long. The part of the CDR3 DNA that was read is TGTGCCAGCAGCCAAGAGGAGGGGACAGGTGCTAGGTACGAG. Protein product: CASSQEEGTGARYE. The CDR3 in its entirety is CASSQEEGTGARYEQYF.

This clone was counted ten times or more. The sequence runs out 3 residues before the end of the CDR3; the remainder is reconstructed from the germline J gene. This sequence joins TRBV7-2 and TRBJ2-7, with D tentatively TRBD2 (6 bases). Trimming stripped 4 bases from V and 3 bases from J, with 13 bases between. The CDR3 extends over 14 amino acids. Germline CDR1 is SGHTA and CDR2 is FQGNSA. The CDR3 reads CASSSGLSGYEQYF. Partial CDR3 DNA: TGTGCCAGCAGCTCGGGACTTTCGGGCTACGAG. Full variable domain (outside the CDR3, taken from reference TRBV7-2 and TRBJ2-7): GAGVSQSPSNKVTEKGKDVELRCDPISGHTALYWYRQSLGQGLEFLIYFQGNSAPDKSGLPSDRFSAERTGGSVSTLTIQRTQQEDSAVYLCASSSGLSGYEQYFGPGTRLTVT.

This clone was picked up many times. The DNA ends 3 residues before the CDR3 does, and the rest of the CDR3 is filled in from the germline J gene. This sequence joins TRBV7-8 and TRBJ2-1; D may be TRBD2 (6 bases). Germline CDR1 is SGHVS and CDR2 is FQNEAQ. The CDR3 contains 16 residues. Trimming cost V 0 bases and J 6 bases, with 15 bases left between them. CDR3 sequence: CASSLAGGGAGNEQFF. The DNA read from the CDR3 is TGTGCCAGCAGCTTAGCTGGCGGCGGGGCGGGCAATGAG.

This clone was seen repeatedly, ten times or more. Coverage ceases 3 residues before the CDR3 finishes, and the germline J gene fills in the end. The chain couples TRBV7-3 to TRBJ1-3; weak D call: TRBD1 (6 bases). The V and J ends lost 1 base and 0 bases respectively, with 22 bases between them. The germline V gene encodes CDR1 SGHTA and CDR2 FQGTGA. CDR3 size: 20 residues. The CDR3 protein is CASSLSRDISRRSSGNTIYF. The sequenced part of the CDR3 DNA is TGTGCCAGCAGCTTAAGCCGGGACATCAGCCGTCGGAGCTCTGGAAACACC.

This clone came up many times. From the germline J gene comes the end of the CDR3, since the read stops 3 residues before it. The chain uses TRBV28 and TRBJ2-3, with 7 positions matching TRBD2. The V segment lost 2 bases and the J segment 3 bases; nucleotides outside the gene matches: 8. Germline CDR1 and CDR2: MDHEN and SYDVKM. This CDR3 comprises 16 residues. The sequenced part of the CDR3 DNA is TGTGCCAGCAGTTTACCTCAGAGCGGGGCGACAGATACG. Protein product: CASSLPQSGATDT. In full, the CDR3 reads CASSLPQSGATDTQYF.